The 11 T cell receptor beta chains below were found in one sample sequenced in a study of CD8 T cells in ankylosing spondylitis. MiXCR was run by TCRdb on the 5' RACE reads, yielding one entry per CDR3 protein. The sample shows around 250,000 distinct CDR3 sequences, 32% of them seen only once. The specimen was blood, either unsorted or a sorted T cell fraction (not recorded which). These receptor sequences come from a male donor with ankylosing spondylitis or in good health (not recorded which).

The chain has TRBV7-8 and TRBJ2-2, with D possibly being TRBD1 (6 bases). V lost 3 bases and J 7 bases, leaving 15 bases between the germline ends. Looked up from germline, CDR1 is SGHVS and CDR2 is FQNEAQ. CDR3 length equals 15 residues. CDR3: CASSLGTHGGGELFF. As DNA, the CDR3 is TGTGCCAGCAGCTTGGGGACACATGGGGGCGGGGAGCTGTTTTTT.

This rearrangement joins TRBV12-3 or TRBV12-4 to TRBJ2-3; perhaps TRBD1 as D (5 bases). Deletions cut 4 bases from V and 7 bases from J, with 12 bases between. The CDR3 has 13 amino acids. Written as DNA, the CDR3 is TGTGCCAGCAGTTCCCCGGACACCCATACGCAGTATTTT. Its translation: CASSSPDTHTQYF.

The chain couples TRBV20-1 to TRBJ2-4; D remains ambiguous. The germline V and J ends were trimmed by 2 bases and 2 bases, with 19 bases remaining between them. The CDR3 has 17 amino acids. Germline-derived CDR1 and CDR2 are DFQATT and SNEGSKA (reference sequence). CDR3: CSARWSSGELTKNIQYF. The CDR3 region has the DNA TGCAGTGCTAGATGGTCTAGTGGGGAACTAACCAAAAACATTCAGTACTTC.

The chain uses TRBV9 and TRBJ2-3; the match to TRBD2 covers 10 bases. Losses at the gene ends were 4 bases for V and 4 bases for J; bases not matched to a gene: 9. The germline V gene has CDR1 SGDLS and CDR2 YYNGEE. CDR3 length: 16 residues. The CDR3 reads CASSPRGLARADTQYF. CDR3 in DNA: TGTGCCAGCAGCCCCCGGGGACTAGCGCGGGCAGATACGCAGTATTTT.

This clonotype was recorded only once. The V call is TRBV7-2, the J call TRBJ2-3, with 9 positions matching TRBD2. Trimming took 0 bases from V and 0 from J; bases not matched to a gene: 7. Germline loops: CDR1 SGHTA, CDR2 FQGNSA. This CDR3 region has 18 residues. CDR3: CASSLASGGPSSTDTQYF. The CDR3, as DNA: TGTGCCAGCAGCTTAGCCAGCGGGGGGCCGTCTAGCACAGATACGCAGTATTTT.

The rearrangement joins TRBV5-1 to TRBJ2-5; D unclear. V lost 8 bases and J lost 1, with 15 bases in between. Germline CDR1 SGHRS, CDR2 YFSETQ. The length of the CDR3 is 14 residues. The CDR3 spells CASKEPGAQETQYF. CDR3 DNA sequence: TGCGCCAGTAAGGAACCAGGCGCCCAAGAGACCCAGTACTTC.

The rearrangement links TRBV30 to TRBJ2-1; D unresolved. This CDR3 has 12 residues. V was cut by 0 bases and J by 8 bases, with 8 bases left in between. CDR1 and CDR2 from the germline V gene are GTSNPN and SVGIG (reference sequence). CDR3 region: CAWSVNRDEQFF. CDR3 bases: TGTGCCTGGAGTGTAAACCGGGATGAGCAGTTCTTC.

The chain uses TRBV10-2 and TRBJ2-7; D may correspond to TRBD1 or TRBD2 (5 bases each). This CDR3 is 14 amino acids long. Germline values: CDR1 WSHSY, CDR2 SAAADI. The V end lost 1 base, the J end lost 2 bases, and 9 bases lay between the germline ends. The CDR3 protein is CASSEFLGAYEQYF. The CDR3 bases are TGCGCCAGCAGTGAGTTTCTGGGGGCCTACGAGCAGTACTTC.

The rearrangement uses TRBV7-9 and TRBJ1-5; D gene ambiguous. Germline lookup yields CDR1 SEHNR and CDR2 FQNEAQ (reference sequence). This CDR3 is built from 13 residues. Trimming pared 3 bases from V and 8 bases from J, leaving 11 bases between. Here the CDR3 DNA reads TGTGCCAGCAGCTTGGACGTTAATAAGCCCCAGCATTTT. It codes for CASSLDVNKPQHF.

V gene TRBV30 combines with J gene TRBJ2-2; tentative D call: TRBD1 (6 bases). The ends were cut back, 2 bases at V and 4 bases at J, with 8 bases in the middle. The CDR3 runs 13 residues. Germline CDR1 reads GTSNPN; CDR2 reads SVGIG (reference sequence). The DNA for the CDR3 is TGTGCCTGGAGTTTAGGGGGCACCGGGGAGCTGTTTTTT. Translating gives CAWSLGGTGELFF.

This chain connects TRBV24-1 to TRBJ2-3, with TRBD1 matching 8 bases. Germline assignment: CDR1 KGHDR and CDR2 SFDVKD. The CDR3 has 15 residues. Trimming removed 3 bases from V and 4 bases from J; junction bases left unmatched: 5. In nucleotides, the CDR3 is TGTGCCACCAGTGATGCTACAGGGGGACCAGATACGCAGTATTTT. Its protein product is CATSDATGGPDTQYF.